This T cell receptor beta chain appears in the sequencing data of a study of CD4+ T cells in melanoma. V lost 0 bases to trimming and J lost 1 base; unmatched junction nucleotides: 7. The CDR3 length is 17 residues. Germline-derived CDR1 and CDR2 are LGHDT and YNNKEL (reference sequence). Repertoires were generated with immunoSEQ multiplex PCR, while TCRdb's copy carries only in-frame clones and drops some. Among about 6,600 clones, 69% were seen once, and the ten largest hold about 29%. Study results and limitations: In melanoma, neoantigen-specific CD4+ T cells reportedly differed in differentiation state. A reported correlation linked neoantigen-specific CD4+ T cells to CD8+, macrophage and B cell function.

As to this clone: The antigen remains unidentified.

This chain joins TRBV3-1 (or the pseudogene TRBV3-2) and TRBJ2-3, with TRBD1 identical over 7 bases. This receptor was identified in a human donor with melanoma. The sequencing sample was made of cells from a culture (not recorded whether cultured in vitro). The CDR3 is CASSQDLRTGGTDTQYF. CDR3 coding DNA: TGTGCCAGCAGCCAAGATCTTCGAACAGGGGGCACAGATACGCAGTATTTT.